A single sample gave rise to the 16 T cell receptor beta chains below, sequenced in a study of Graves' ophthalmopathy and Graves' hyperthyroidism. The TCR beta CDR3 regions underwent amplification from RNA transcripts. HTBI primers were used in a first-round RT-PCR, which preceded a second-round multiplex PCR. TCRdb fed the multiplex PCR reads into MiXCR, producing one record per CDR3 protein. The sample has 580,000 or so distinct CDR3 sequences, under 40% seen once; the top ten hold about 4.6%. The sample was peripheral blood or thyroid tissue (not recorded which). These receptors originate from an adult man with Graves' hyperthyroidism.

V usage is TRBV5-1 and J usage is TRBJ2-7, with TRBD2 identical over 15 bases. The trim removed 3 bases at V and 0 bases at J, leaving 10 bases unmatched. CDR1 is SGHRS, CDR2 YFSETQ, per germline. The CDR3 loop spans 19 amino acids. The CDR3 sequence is CASSYDSGTSGRPSYEQYF. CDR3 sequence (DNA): TGCGCCAGCAGCTATGACTCCGGGACTAGCGGGAGGCCCTCCTACGAGCAGTACTTC.

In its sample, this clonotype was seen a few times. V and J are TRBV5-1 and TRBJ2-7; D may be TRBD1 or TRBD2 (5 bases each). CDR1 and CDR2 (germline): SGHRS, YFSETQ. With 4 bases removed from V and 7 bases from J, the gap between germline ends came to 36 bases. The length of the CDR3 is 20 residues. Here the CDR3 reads CASSPDRLTGTEFRRGEQYF. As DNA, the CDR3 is TGCGCCAGCAGCCCGGATCGCCTCACCGGGACGGAGTTCCGTCGTGGGGAGCAGTACTTC.

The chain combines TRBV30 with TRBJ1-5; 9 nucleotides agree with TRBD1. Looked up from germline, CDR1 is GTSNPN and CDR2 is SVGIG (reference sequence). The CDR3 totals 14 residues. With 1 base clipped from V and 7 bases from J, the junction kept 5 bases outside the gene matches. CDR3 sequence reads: CAWSGGQGGQPQHF. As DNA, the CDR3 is TGTGCCTGGAGTGGGGGACAGGGAGGGCAGCCCCAGCATTTT.

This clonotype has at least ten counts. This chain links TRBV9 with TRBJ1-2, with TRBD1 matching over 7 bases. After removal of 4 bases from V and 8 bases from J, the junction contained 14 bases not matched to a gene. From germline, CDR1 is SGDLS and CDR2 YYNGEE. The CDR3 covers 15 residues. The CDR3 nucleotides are TGTGCCAGCAGCTCCTGGGACAGTCTGATCAAAGGCTACACCTTC. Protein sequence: CASSSWDSLIKGYTF.

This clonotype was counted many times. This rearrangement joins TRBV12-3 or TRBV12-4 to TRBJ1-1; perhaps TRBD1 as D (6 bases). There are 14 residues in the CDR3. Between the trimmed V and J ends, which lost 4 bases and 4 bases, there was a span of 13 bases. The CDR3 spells CASSSGARSTEAFF. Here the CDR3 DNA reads TGTGCCAGCAGTTCAGGGGCTCGAAGCACTGAAGCTTTCTTT.

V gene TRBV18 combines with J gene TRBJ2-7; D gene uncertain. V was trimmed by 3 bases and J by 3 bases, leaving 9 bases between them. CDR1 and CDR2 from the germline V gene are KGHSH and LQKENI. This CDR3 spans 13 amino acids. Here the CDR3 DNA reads TGTGCCAGCTCACCTGGACGAGTCTACGAGCAGTACTTC. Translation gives CASSPGRVYEQYF.

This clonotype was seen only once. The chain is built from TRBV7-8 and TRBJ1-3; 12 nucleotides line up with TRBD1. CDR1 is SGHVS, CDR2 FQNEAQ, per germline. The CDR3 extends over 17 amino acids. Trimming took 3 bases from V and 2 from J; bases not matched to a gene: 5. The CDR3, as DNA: TGTGCCAGCAGCTTGACGGGACAGGGGGCAGCTGGAAACACCATATATTTT. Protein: CASSLTGQGAAGNTIYF. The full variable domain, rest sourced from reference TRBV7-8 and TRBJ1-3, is GAGVSQSPRYKVAKRGQDVALRCDPISGHVSLFWYQQALGQGPEFLTYFQNEAQLDKSGLPSDRFFAERPEGSVSTLKIQRTQQEDSAVYLCASSLTGQGAAGNTIYFGEGSWLTVV.

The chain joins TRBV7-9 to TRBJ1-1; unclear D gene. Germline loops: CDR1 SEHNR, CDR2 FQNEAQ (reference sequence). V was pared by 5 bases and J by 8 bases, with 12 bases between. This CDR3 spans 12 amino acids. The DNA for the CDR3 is TGTGCCAGCAGCCCAGGCCGTGGAGAAGCTTTCTTT. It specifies CASSPGRGEAFF.

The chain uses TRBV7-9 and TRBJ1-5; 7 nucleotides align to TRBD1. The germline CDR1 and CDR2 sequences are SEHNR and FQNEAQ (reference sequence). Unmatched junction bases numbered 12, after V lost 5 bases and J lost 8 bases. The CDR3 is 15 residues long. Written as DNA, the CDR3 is TGTGCCAGCAGCCTGGGACAGAAAGGCGGTGAGCCCCAGCATTTT. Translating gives CASSLGQKGGEPQHF.

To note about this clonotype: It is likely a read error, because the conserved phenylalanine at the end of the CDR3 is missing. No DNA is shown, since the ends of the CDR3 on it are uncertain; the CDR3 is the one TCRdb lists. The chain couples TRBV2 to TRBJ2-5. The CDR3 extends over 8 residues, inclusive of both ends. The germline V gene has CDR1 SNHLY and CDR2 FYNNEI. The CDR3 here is CASKPVLG.

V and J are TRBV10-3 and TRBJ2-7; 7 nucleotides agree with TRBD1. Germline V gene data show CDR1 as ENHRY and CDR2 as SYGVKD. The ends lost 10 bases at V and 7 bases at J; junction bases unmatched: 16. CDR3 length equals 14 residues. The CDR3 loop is CASVRDSSGREQYF. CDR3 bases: TGTGCCAGCGTACGGGACAGCTCCGGCCGGGAGCAGTACTTC.

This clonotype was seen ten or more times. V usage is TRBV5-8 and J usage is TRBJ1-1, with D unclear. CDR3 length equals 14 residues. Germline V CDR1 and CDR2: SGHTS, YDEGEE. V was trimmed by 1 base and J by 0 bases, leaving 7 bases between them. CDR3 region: CASSLKVLNTEAFF. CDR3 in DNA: TGTGCCAGCAGCTTGAAGGTTTTGAACACTGAAGCTTTCTTT.

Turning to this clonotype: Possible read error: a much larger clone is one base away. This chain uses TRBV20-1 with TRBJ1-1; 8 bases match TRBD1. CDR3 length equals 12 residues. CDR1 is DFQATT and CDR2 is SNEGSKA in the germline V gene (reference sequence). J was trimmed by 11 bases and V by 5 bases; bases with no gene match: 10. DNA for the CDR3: TGCAGTGCTGGGCAGGGGGCTTCGTCGGCTTTCTTT. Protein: CSAGQGASSAFF.

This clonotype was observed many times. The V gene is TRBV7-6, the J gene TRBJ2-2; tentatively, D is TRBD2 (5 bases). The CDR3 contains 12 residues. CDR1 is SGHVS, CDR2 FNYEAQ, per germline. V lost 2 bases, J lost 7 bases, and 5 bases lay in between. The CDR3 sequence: CASSLRGGELFF. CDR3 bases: TGTGCCAGCAGCTTACGGGGCGGGGAGCTGTTTTTT.

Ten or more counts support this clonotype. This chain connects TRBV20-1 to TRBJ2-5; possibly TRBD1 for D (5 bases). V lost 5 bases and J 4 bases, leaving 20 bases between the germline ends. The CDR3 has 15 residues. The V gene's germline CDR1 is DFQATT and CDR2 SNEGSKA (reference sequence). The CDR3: CSASAIGAFGETQYF. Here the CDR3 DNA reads TGCAGTGCTTCTGCCATAGGGGCCTTCGGAGAGACCCAGTACTTC.

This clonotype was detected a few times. Written as DNA, the CDR3 is TGTGCCAGCAGCACTCGGACAGATGAAGCTTTCTTT. Encoded protein: CASSTRTDEAFF. This rearrangement joins TRBV7-9 to TRBJ1-1; D might be TRBD1 (6 bases). The germline CDR1 and CDR2 sequences are SEHNR and FQNEAQ (reference sequence). The CDR3 contains 12 residues. V lost 5 bases, J lost 7 bases, and 11 bases lay in between. The full variable domain, rest sourced from reference TRBV7-9 and TRBJ1-1, is DTGVSQNPRHKITKRGQNVTFRCDPISEHNRLYWYRQTLGQGPEFLTYFQNEAQLEKSRLLSDRFSAERPKGSFSTLEIQRTEQGDSAMYLCASSTRTDEAFFGQGTRLTVV.